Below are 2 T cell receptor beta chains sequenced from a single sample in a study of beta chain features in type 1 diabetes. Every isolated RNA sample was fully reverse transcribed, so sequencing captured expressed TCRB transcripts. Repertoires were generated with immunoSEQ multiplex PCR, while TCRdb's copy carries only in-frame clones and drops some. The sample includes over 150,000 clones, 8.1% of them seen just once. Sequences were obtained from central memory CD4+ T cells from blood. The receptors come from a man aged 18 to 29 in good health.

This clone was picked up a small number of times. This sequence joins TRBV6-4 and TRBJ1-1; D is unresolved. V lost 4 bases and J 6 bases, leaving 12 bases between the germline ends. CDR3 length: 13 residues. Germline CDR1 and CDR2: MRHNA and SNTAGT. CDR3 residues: CASSADWRAEAFF. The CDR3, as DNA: TGTGCCAGCAGTGCTGACTGGAGAGCTGAAGCTTTCTTT.

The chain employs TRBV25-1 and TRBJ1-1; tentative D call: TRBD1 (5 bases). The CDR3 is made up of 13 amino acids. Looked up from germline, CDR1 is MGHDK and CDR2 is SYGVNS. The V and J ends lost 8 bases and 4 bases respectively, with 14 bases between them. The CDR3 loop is CASAFGGGTEAFF. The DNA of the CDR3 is TGTGCCAGCGCGTTTGGGGGAGGCACTGAAGCTTTCTTT.